The 30 T cell receptor beta chains reported below all come from one sample, sequenced in a study of molecular identifiers for immune sequencing clone quantification. TCRdb redid the calling of the PCR reads with MiXCR, one entry per CDR3 protein. This table has around 470,000 distinct CDR3 sequences, about a fifth appearing once. Sequencing was performed on naive CD8+ T cells from blood, with Jurkat cell RNA spiked in. Subset given: FACS-sorted CD8+CD4-CCR7+CD45RA+ naive T cells. The receptors stem from a human donor in good health. Some libraries in this study had Jurkat cell RNA spiked in.

Notes on this clonotype: A much larger clonotype is one base distant, so this may be a read error. The conserved final phenylalanine or tryptophan is absent from the CDR3, which likely points to a read error. This chain uses TRBV12-3 or TRBV12-4 with TRBJ1-1; D gene ambiguous. Trimming stripped 6 bases from V and 8 bases from J, with 13 bases between. This CDR3 contains 12 residues. CDR3: CASRLLEREAFS. The CDR3 DNA sequence: TGTGCCAGCAGACTGTTGGAGAGAGAAGCTTTCTCT.

The chain joins TRBV11-2 to TRBJ2-7; D is undetermined. The CDR3 has 14 residues. CDR1 is SGHAT and CDR2 is FQNNGV in the germline V gene. V was cut by 5 bases and J by 4 bases, with 15 bases left in between. This CDR3 reads CASSNFEGPYEQYF. The CDR3 bases are TGTGCCAGCAGCAACTTTGAAGGACCATACGAGCAGTACTTC.

This clonotype was picked up a small number of times. V usage is TRBV18 and J usage is TRBJ2-1, with a weak D call TRBD2 (6 bases). V lost 3 bases, J lost 4 bases, and 16 bases lay in between. Germline loops: CDR1 KGHSH, CDR2 LQKENI. This CDR3 contains 16 residues. The CDR3 loop reads CASSPSVSGQYNEQFF. The CDR3 DNA is TGTGCCAGCTCACCTTCTGTCAGCGGGCAATACAATGAGCAGTTCTTC.

This clonotype was found a few times. The J gene is TRBJ2-7, the V gene TRBV10-3; 10 bases line up with TRBD2. Losses at the gene ends were 2 bases for V and 1 base for J; bases not matched to a gene: 2. The CDR3 is 15 amino acids. Germline V gives CDR1 ENHRY, CDR2 SYGVKD. CDR3 nucleotides: TGTGCCATCAGTGAGCCTAGCGGGGGTTCCTACGAGCAGTACTTC. Its translation is CAISEPSGGSYEQYF.

This clonotype was recorded a few times. The chain recombines TRBV12-3 or TRBV12-4 with TRBJ1-2, with D unresolved. Trimming took off 6 bases at V and 4 bases at J, with 12 bases between the two ends. The CDR3 runs to 13 residues. The CDR3 sequence is CASSEGLSYGYTF. CDR3 in DNA: TGTGCCAGCAGCGAGGGCTTGAGCTATGGCTACACCTTC.

A word on this clonotype: This may come from a read error, since a much larger clone is one base off. The chain combines TRBV5-1 with TRBJ2-3; 8 bases line up with TRBD1. CDR1 and CDR2 from the germline V gene are SGHRS and YFSETQ. Losses at the gene ends were 4 bases for V and 1 base for J; bases not matched to a gene: 8. The CDR3 has 16 amino acids. The CDR3 is CASSTDRAPGTDTQYF. CDR3 bases: TGCGCCAGCAGCACGGACAGGGCCCCTGGCACAGATACGCAGTATTTT.

This clonotype has a count of ten or more. The chain carries TRBV13 and TRBJ1-2, with 8 positions matching TRBD1. Germline V gene lookup returns CDR1 PRHDT and CDR2 FYEKMQ (reference sequence). The V and J ends lost 1 base and 5 bases, in that order; junction bases with no gene match: 3. CDR3 length equals 14 residues. CDR3 in DNA: TGTGCCAGCAGCTTAGCCGGGACAGGATATGGCTACACCTTC. Its translation is CASSLAGTGYGYTF. The variable domain in full, completed from reference TRBV13 and TRBJ1-2, reads AAGVIQSPRHLIKEKRETATLKCYPIPRHDTVYWYQQGPGQDPQFLISFYEKMQSDKGSIPDRFSAQQFSDYHSELNMSSLELGDSALYFCASSLAGTGYGYTFGSGTRLTVV.

This clonotype was counted a few times. This chain joins TRBV11-2 and TRBJ1-1; 9 bases are a match to TRBD1. V trimming: 3 bases; J trimming: 5 bases; junction bases outside the gene matches: 7. CDR1 is SGHAT and CDR2 is FQNNGV in the germline V gene. The CDR3 spans 15 residues. Written as DNA, the CDR3 is TGTGCCAGCAGCTTGGTAGGACAGGGGTGGACTGAAGCTTTCTTT. It translates to CASSLVGQGWTEAFF.

As concerns this clonotype: The junction differs from germline at one of its ends, possibly a read error. This chain connects TRBV6-5 to TRBJ2-5; 14 bases fit TRBD2. CDR1 is MNHEY and CDR2 is SVGAGI in the germline V gene. This CDR3 comprises 14 residues. The CDR3: CAGRLAGGQETQYF. CDR3 DNA: TGTGCCGGCAGACTAGCGGGAGGGCAAGAGACCCAGTACTTC.

The V and J genes are TRBV7-9 and TRBJ2-1; 8 bases agree with TRBD1. The germline V gene has CDR1 SEHNR and CDR2 FQNEAQ (reference sequence). This CDR3 comprises 14 residues. V gave up 5 bases and J gave up 7 bases; unmatched junction bases: 7. The DNA for the CDR3 is TGTGCCAGCAGCACACCGGACAGGGCAAATGAGCAGTTCTTC. Amino acids: CASSTPDRANEQFF.

This clonotype was counted between two and nine times. V is TRBV12-3 or TRBV12-4 and J is TRBJ1-4; D remains ambiguous. The CDR3 covers 14 residues. Deletions cut 2 bases from V and 8 bases from J, with 12 bases between. CDR3 loop: CASSLNVREEKLFF. The CDR3 DNA reads as TGTGCCAGCAGTTTAAACGTACGGGAAGAAAAACTGTTTTTT.

Comments on this clonotype: This may arise from a read error, as a much more abundant clone is one base away. The chain links TRBV7-9 to TRBJ2-7, with TRBD1 matching 9 bases. V lost 5 bases, J lost 6 bases, and 5 bases stayed unmatched. The CDR3 covers 13 residues. The germline V gene encodes CDR1 SEHNR and CDR2 FQNEAQ (reference sequence). The CDR3, as DNA: TGTGCCAGCAGCGTAGACAGGGGGGTCGAGCAGTACTTC. It translates to CASSVDRGVEQYF.

This chain connects TRBV10-3 to TRBJ2-7, with 13 bases aligning to TRBD2. This CDR3 has 15 amino acids. The ends lost 6 bases at V and 5 bases at J; junction bases unmatched: 7. Germline V gene data show CDR1 as ENHRY and CDR2 as SYGVKD. Written as DNA, the CDR3 is TGTGCCATCAGACCTACTAGCGGGGGGGCCCACGAGCAGTACTTC. Translation gives CAIRPTSGGAHEQYF.

This clonotype was found once. A much larger clone differs by one base, so this may be a read error. Because the CDR3 is missing its conserved closing phenylalanine or tryptophan, this is likely a read error. The chain links TRBV4-3 to TRBJ2-1, with 9 bases that match TRBD1. Looked up from germline, CDR1 is LGHNA and CDR2 is YSLEER. The junction had 10 bases not matched to a gene; V was cut back by 3 bases and J by 7 bases. The CDR3 runs to 16 residues. This CDR3 is CASSQYHRGTGNEQFS. The CDR3 bases are TGCGCCAGCAGCCAGTACCACAGGGGGACAGGGAATGAGCAGTTCTCC.

This clonotype has a count of ten or more. V and J are TRBV11-2 and TRBJ2-3, with 8 bases matching TRBD2. The CDR3 has 15 amino acids. The junction had 5 bases not matched to a gene; V was cut back by 1 base and J by 5 bases. CDR1 is SGHAT and CDR2 is FQNNGV in the germline V gene. The CDR3 DNA follows: TGTGCCAGCAGCTTAGCGGGGGGGCCCGTAGATACGCAGTATTTT. Translating it yields CASSLAGGPVDTQYF.

Details on this clonotype: A much larger clonotype is one base distant, so this may be a read error. The chain couples TRBV6-5 to TRBJ2-2; D may be TRBD1 or TRBD2 (5 bases each). The germline V gene encodes CDR1 MNHEY and CDR2 SVGAGI. This CDR3 contains 14 residues. CDR3: CASSYSQGIGEPFF. The CDR3 region has the DNA TGTGCCAGCAGTTACTCGCAGGGTATCGGGGAGCCGTTTTTT.

The V and J genes are TRBV19 and TRBJ2-3, with D hard to call. V lost 1 base and J 2 bases, leaving 7 bases between the germline ends. Germline CDR1 is LNHDA and CDR2 is SQIVND (reference sequence). This CDR3 is 14 amino acids long. Written as DNA, the CDR3 is TGTGCCAGTAGTATAGGTCAGACCACAGATACGCAGTATTTT. Protein product: CASSIGQTTDTQYF.

The chain uses TRBV4-3 and TRBJ2-1, with D possibly being TRBD1 or TRBD2 (6 bases each). Trimming stripped 0 bases from V and 8 bases from J, with 23 bases between. The CDR3 sequence is 18 residues long. Germline assignment: CDR1 LGHNA and CDR2 YSLEER. The CDR3: CASSQDWRGARGLDEQFF. CDR3 bases: TGCGCCAGCAGCCAAGATTGGAGGGGGGCGCGGGGTTTGGATGAGCAGTTCTTC.

The V call is TRBV20-1, the J call TRBJ1-2; D not resolved. Germline V gene sequence: CDR1 DFQATT, CDR2 SNEGSKA (reference sequence). The V and J ends lost 0 bases and 3 bases respectively, with 8 bases between them. This CDR3 region has 13 residues. The CDR3 DNA sequence: TGCAGTGCTAGAGATGGTGAGGACTATGGCTACACCTTC. This sequence encodes CSARDGEDYGYTF.

The chain has TRBV20-1 and TRBJ2-1, with unresolved D. CDR1 and CDR2 from the germline V gene are DFQATT and SNEGSKA (reference sequence). The CDR3 length is 12 residues. V dropped 0 bases and J dropped 7 bases, with 7 bases sitting between them. The CDR3 is CSARELRNEQFF. For the CDR3, the DNA is TGCAGTGCTAGAGAGCTTAGAAATGAGCAGTTCTTC.

To note about this clonotype: The CDR3 does not close with the conserved phenylalanine or tryptophan, likely indicating a read error. This chain connects TRBV6-2 or TRBV6-3 to TRBJ1-1; 8 nucleotides line up with TRBD1. V lost 7 bases to trimming and J lost 3 bases; unmatched junction nucleotides: 7. CDR1 and CDR2 (germline): MNHEY, SVGEGT. This CDR3 is 14 amino acids long. The CDR3 DNA reads as TGTGCCAGCAAGTACAGGGGGAGGGACACTGAAGCTTTCTCT. It is translated as CASKYRGRDTEAFS.

The chain uses TRBV6-2 or TRBV6-3 and TRBJ2-3; D is unclear. Trimming shortened V by 7 bases and J by 0 bases, and 14 bases separated the two germline ends. Germline values: CDR1 MNHEY, CDR2 SVGEGT. This CDR3 comprises 15 residues. CDR3 protein: CASTSVIYSTDTQYF. CDR3 DNA sequence: TGTGCCAGCACCTCTGTGATTTATAGCACAGATACGCAGTATTTT.

J is TRBJ1-5 and V is TRBV20-1, with a possible D match to TRBD1 (6 bases). The CDR3 totals 16 residues. The V and J ends lost 2 bases and 2 bases respectively, with 16 bases between them. Germline CDR1 and CDR2: DFQATT and SNEGSKA (reference sequence). The CDR3 sequence is CSARITSTGRNQPQHF. CDR3 sequence (DNA): TGCAGTGCTAGAATTACTAGTACAGGGCGCAATCAGCCCCAGCATTTT.

The chain combines TRBV20-1 with TRBJ1-1, with D uncertain. The CDR3 extends over 12 amino acids. V was trimmed by 2 bases and J by 4 bases, leaving 8 bases between them. Germline-derived CDR1 and CDR2 are DFQATT and SNEGSKA (reference sequence). The CDR3 sequence: CSARPSPTEAFF. The CDR3 region has the DNA TGCAGTGCTAGACCCAGTCCCACTGAAGCTTTCTTT.

The chain combines TRBV9 with TRBJ2-2; the match to TRBD1 covers 8 bases. V was clipped by 0 bases and J by 6 bases; unmatched bases: 1. The CDR3 extends over 14 amino acids. In germline, CDR1 is SGDLS, CDR2 YYNGEE. Written as DNA, the CDR3 is TGTGCCAGCAGCGTAGGACAGGGGTCCGGGGAGCTGTTTTTT. This translates into CASSVGQGSGELFF.

The J gene is TRBJ1-6, the V gene TRBV28; D is uncertain. The V and J ends lost 7 bases and 6 bases respectively, with 16 bases between them. The length of the CDR3 is 15 residues. Per the germline V gene, CDR1 is MDHEN and CDR2 is SYDVKM. The CDR3 loop reads CASIGGLYFNSPLHF. CDR3 coding DNA: TGTGCCAGCATCGGAGGGTTATATTTTAATTCACCCCTCCACTTT. The variable domain in full, with the rest retrieved from reference TRBV28 and TRBJ1-6, is DVKVTQSSRYLVKRTGEKVFLECVQDMDHENMFWYRQDPGLGLRLIYFSYDVKMKEKGDIPEGYSVSREKKERFSLILESASTNQTSMYLCASIGGLYFNSPLHFGNGTRLTVT.

This clonotype was counted ten times or more. The rearrangement joins TRBV20-1 to TRBJ1-4, with D perhaps matching TRBD1 (6 bases). Germline V gene data show CDR1 as DFQATT and CDR2 as SNEGSKA (reference sequence). The CDR3 runs 15 residues. Trimming removed 0 bases at V and 3 bases at J, with 11 bases between. The CDR3 spells CSARDWTVSNEKLFF. The CDR3 DNA follows: TGCAGTGCTAGAGATTGGACAGTTTCTAATGAAAAACTGTTTTTT.

The rearrangement joins TRBV27 to TRBJ1-5; D ambiguous. Germline V gene sequence: CDR1 MNHEY, CDR2 SMNVEV (reference sequence). The CDR3 runs to 11 residues. V gave up 6 bases and J gave up 7 bases, with 7 bases separating them. The CDR3 sequence: CASSPAQPQHF. CDR3 sequence (DNA): TGTGCCAGCAGCCCGGCACAGCCCCAGCATTTT.

A word on this clonotype: Just one base apart from a much larger clone, this may be a read error. The chain carries TRBV4-3 and TRBJ1-5; 9 bases are shared with TRBD1. CDR1 is LGHNA, CDR2 YSLEER, per germline. The CDR3 has 15 amino acids. CDR3 region: CGSSPGTGPSQPQHF. DNA of the CDR3: TGCGGCAGCAGCCCCGGGACAGGGCCGAGTCAGCCCCAGCATTTT.

This clonotype showed up many times. V gene TRBV25-1 combines with J gene TRBJ2-5; possible D gene TRBD1, 6 bases. Per germline, CDR1 MGHDK and CDR2 SYGVNS. Trimming took 2 bases from V and 6 from J, leaving 13 bases between them. The CDR3 totals 14 residues. CDR3 coding DNA: TGTGCCAGCAGTGAAGGTCAGGGGTTTCAGACCCAGTACTTC. It encodes CASSEGQGFQTQYF. The full variable domain, its missing parts supplied by reference TRBV25-1 and TRBJ2-5, is EADIYQTPRYLVIGTGKKITLECSQTMGHDKMYWYQQDPGMELHLIHYSYGVNSTEKGDLSSESTVSRIRTEHFPLTLESARPSHTSQYLCASSEGQGFQTQYFGPGTRLLVL.